The 16 T cell receptor beta chains below all came from one sample that was sequenced in a study of shared clonotypes between healthy human individuals. Profiling relied on immunoSEQ multiplex PCR, and the TCRdb table lists in-frame clones only, not all of them. This sample has over a million clones, with roughly 96% found just once. Input material: naive CD4+ T cells sorted from blood. The subset here: CD45RA+ positively selected. These receptor sequences come from a man aged 30 to 39 in good health.

CDR3 sequence (DNA): TGTGCCAGCTCACCCACAGGCCCGTCCTATGGCTACACCTTC. Protein: CASSPTGPSYGYTF. The rearrangement links TRBV18 to TRBJ1-2; possible D gene TRBD1, 5 bases. Germline values: CDR1 KGHSH, CDR2 LQKENI. This CDR3 comprises 14 residues. Trimming removed 3 bases at V and 4 bases at J, with 12 bases between.

This clone was picked up one time. The CDR3, as DNA: TGCGCCAGCAGCCGGGCGGAGGTCCAAGAGACCCAGTACTTC. Its protein is CASSRAEVQETQYF. V gene TRBV5-1 combines with J gene TRBJ2-5, with D possibly being TRBD2 (5 bases). Germline-derived CDR1 and CDR2 are SGHRS and YFSETQ. CDR3 length: 14 amino acids. Trimming pared 4 bases from V and 1 base from J, leaving 11 bases between.

The chain joins TRBV7-3 to TRBJ2-2; D may match TRBD1 or TRBD2 (5 bases each). The V end lost 5 bases, the J end lost 5 bases, and 9 bases lay between the germline ends. The CDR3 runs 13 residues. Germline-derived CDR1 and CDR2 are SGHTA and FQGTGA. The CDR3 spells CASSAGTTGELFF. The CDR3 nucleotides are TGTGCCAGCAGCGCCGGGACGACCGGGGAGCTGTTTTTT. The full variable domain, rest sourced from reference TRBV7-3 and TRBJ2-2, is GAGVSQTPSNKVTEKGKYVELRCDPISGHTALYWYRQSLGQGPEFLIYFQGTGAADDSGLPNDRFFAVRPEGSVSTLKIQRTERGDSAVYLCASSAGTTGELFFGEGSRLTVL.

The rearrangement uses TRBV10-3 and TRBJ2-1, with 8 nucleotides matching TRBD2. The junction had 4 bases not matched to a gene; V was cut back by 0 bases and J by 0 bases. The CDR3 is 17 amino acids. Germline values: CDR1 ENHRY, CDR2 SYGVKD. Written as DNA, the CDR3 is TGTGCCATCAGTGAGTCTTTAAGCGGGAGCTCCTACAATGAGCAGTTCTTC. Translation gives CAISESLSGSSYNEQFF.

This clone was seen once. V usage is TRBV10-1 and J usage is TRBJ2-7; TRBD1 matches at 7 bases. The CDR3 covers 14 residues. The V gene's germline CDR1 is WNHNN and CDR2 SYGVQD (reference sequence). J lost 6 bases, V lost 2 bases, and 7 bases had no gene match. CDR3: CASSEVRQGAEQYF. As DNA, the CDR3 is TGCGCCAGCAGTGAGGTCCGACAGGGAGCCGAGCAGTACTTC.

The chain carries TRBV29-1 and TRBJ1-4; tentatively, D is TRBD1 (5 bases). The V gene lost 6 bases and the J gene lost 0 bases, with 8 bases spanning the gap. The CDR3 sequence is 13 residues long. Germline V CDR1 and CDR2: SQVTM, ANQGSEA. CDR3 protein: CSVRDATNEKLFF. The CDR3 nucleotides read TGCAGCGTCCGGGACGCAACTAATGAAAAACTGTTTTTT.

V usage is TRBV2 and J usage is TRBJ2-7; D ambiguous. The length of the CDR3 is 15 residues. V was clipped by 4 bases and J by 2 bases, with 15 bases between them. CDR1 and CDR2 (germline): SNHLY, FYNNEI. Here the CDR3 reads CASSAIRAVPYEQYF. For the CDR3, the DNA is TGTGCCAGCAGTGCCATTCGGGCGGTTCCCTACGAGCAGTACTTC.

The chain recombines TRBV18 with TRBJ2-5; TRBD2 matches 7 bases. The V segment lost 0 bases and the J segment 2 bases; nucleotides outside the gene matches: 9. Germline CDR1 is KGHSH and CDR2 is LQKENI. There are 17 residues in the CDR3. CDR3 loop: CASSPPVGAGTQETQYF. CDR3 nucleotide sequence: TGTGCCAGCTCACCACCGGTCGGAGCGGGAACACAAGAGACCCAGTACTTC.

In regard to this clone: Within the sample, other DNA sequences also encode this same CDR3. The rearrangement joins TRBV5-4 to TRBJ2-1; D ambiguous. The CDR3 spans 11 residues. V lost 1 base and J 7 bases, leaving 3 bases between the germline ends. Germline lookup yields CDR1 SGHNT and CDR2 YYREEE (reference sequence). The CDR3 nucleotides are TGTGCCAGCAGCTTGAATAATGAGCAGTTCTTC. Its protein product is CASSLNNEQFF.

The CDR3 protein is CSYGRLNTEAFF. In DNA form, the CDR3 reads TGCAGTTATGGACGGTTGAACACTGAAGCTTTCTTT. V gene TRBV29-1 combines with J gene TRBJ1-1; D is unclear. The CDR3 extends over 12 amino acids. CDR1 and CDR2 from the germline V gene are SQVTM and ANQGSEA.

V gene TRBV25-1 combines with J gene TRBJ2-1; tentatively, D is TRBD1 or TRBD2 (6 bases each). V was trimmed by 4 bases and J by 6 bases, leaving 13 bases between them. The CDR3 extends over 14 amino acids. Germline loops: CDR1 MGHDK, CDR2 SYGVNS. CDR3 region: CASSVNREVNEQFF. The CDR3 nucleotides read TGTGCCAGCAGTGTCAACAGGGAGGTCAATGAGCAGTTCTTC.

The CDR3 nucleotides are TGTGCCAGCAGCCCGGGGGGTTCCTACGAGCAGTACTTC. This encodes CASSPGGSYEQYF. The V and J genes are TRBV6-4 and TRBJ2-7; TRBD2 matches 7 bases. The CDR3 spans 13 residues. The germline V gene encodes CDR1 MRHNA and CDR2 SNTAGT. The ends lost 6 bases at V and 1 base at J; junction bases unmatched: 3.

The DNA of the CDR3 is TGTGCCAGTAGTATACGTTTGCGGGATCTTAGCTCCTACAATGAGCAGTTCTTC. Residues: CASSIRLRDLSSYNEQFF. The chain is built from TRBV19 and TRBJ2-1; D might be TRBD2 (6 bases). This CDR3 has 18 residues. The V gene lost 2 bases and the J gene lost 0 bases, with 17 bases spanning the gap. Germline V gene lookup returns CDR1 LNHDA and CDR2 SQIVND (reference sequence).

The chain recombines TRBV5-4 with TRBJ1-1; no definite D call. The CDR3 extends over 13 amino acids. Germline V gene sequence: CDR1 SGHNT, CDR2 YYREEE (reference sequence). Trimming took 0 bases from V and 3 from J, leaving 6 bases between them. The DNA of the CDR3 is TGTGCCAGCAGCTTGGTACCAGACACTGAAGCTTTCTTT. It translates to CASSLVPDTEAFF.

The gene calls are TRBV10-3 and TRBJ2-6, with a possible D match to TRBD1 (5 bases). Germline CDR1 ENHRY, CDR2 SYGVKD. V dropped 0 bases and J dropped 0 bases, with 9 bases sitting between them. The CDR3 has 17 residues. CDR3 sequence reads: CAISESQGLSGANVLTF. CDR3 bases: TGTGCCATCAGTGAGTCGCAGGGCCTCTCTGGGGCCAACGTCCTGACTTTC.

This chain links TRBV5-4 with TRBJ2-7; no definite D call. Germline CDR1 is SGHNT and CDR2 is YYREEE (reference sequence). V lost 0 bases and J lost 7, with 17 bases in between. The CDR3 spans 15 residues. The CDR3 DNA reads TGTGCCAGCAGCTTGGACACCGGGCCTTTATTTGAGCAGTACTTC. Translated: CASSLDTGPLFEQYF.